The sequence of this TCR beta chain was determined in a study of cytomegalovirus exposure and HLA in healthy donors. Profiling relied on immunoSEQ multiplex PCR, and the TCRdb table lists in-frame clones only, not all of them. The sample yields fewer than 250,000 clones, around four fifths seen once. The CDR3 runs to 15 residues. CDR1 and CDR2 from the germline V gene are SGDLS and YYNGEE. The V gene end was trimmed by 4 bases and the J gene end by 7 bases; junction bases not matched to a gene: 6. The material sequenced was PBMCs. This receptor was taken from a woman between 18 and 29 years old in good health and CMV-seronegative. This sequence joins TRBV9 and TRBJ1-4, with TRBD1 matching over 11 bases. The CDR3 nucleotides are TGTGCCAGCAGCCCCATAGGGACAGGGGGTGAAAAACTGTTTTTT. This codes for CASSPIGTGGEKLFF.